What follows is one T cell receptor (beta chain) and its context. The antigen remains unidentified. This CDR3 contains 15 residues. Germline V gene lookup returns CDR1 SGHNT and CDR2 YENEEA. The J segment lost 6 bases and the V segment lost 5 bases, leaving 8 bases of the junction unmatched. Time point described: week 23, last vaccination. Each vaccine dose was 300 ug of mutant IDH1 20-mer peptide, with topical imiquimod. The repertoire was sequenced with immunoSEQ multiplex PCR; TCRdb's copy has only in-frame clones and lacks some. The sample includes 43,000 or so clones, approximately 88% seen only once; the top ten take about 2.2%. This entry is derived from a study of a mutant IDH1 vaccine in newly diagnosed glioma. Overall study results and limits: Seemingly, pseudoprogression had no relation to changes in the top peripheral T cell clonotypes.

The sequencing here drew on PBMCs, taken from a glioma patient whose treatment included an IDH1 peptide vaccine. This TCR was sampled from a woman aged 18 to 35 with glioma. Some clones in this sample may be carry-over from other donors' samples. The V gene is TRBV11-3, the J gene TRBJ2-1; 9 positions match TRBD1. The CDR3 loop reads CASSHRDRASNEQFF. For the CDR3, the DNA is TGTGCCAGCAGCCACCGGGACAGGGCCAGCAATGAGCAGTTCTTC.